Described below is a single TCR beta chain sequence and its context. The antigen is undetermined. The use of a sample-barcoded 5' primer and a J-beta primer mix characterized a second PCR of roughly 6 to 11 cycles. TCRdb re-analysed the 5' RACE reads in MiXCR, keeping a single row per CDR3 protein. The sample includes more than 1.4 million distinct CDR3 sequences, roughly 45% of them seen just once. V dropped 7 bases and J dropped 4 bases, with 13 bases sitting between them. Germline assignment: CDR1 MDHEN and CDR2 SYDVKM. The CDR3 length is 13 residues. This entry belongs to a study of blood T cells in healthy people across ages. Study-wide results and caveats: It was held that diversity estimates obtained from one million T cells represented underestimates.

The chain joins TRBV28 to TRBJ1-2; no firm D call. The sample comprised blood. This clonotype originated in a young woman in good health. The CDR3 sequence is CASTNVRSYGYTF. CDR3 bases: TGTGCCAGCACAAACGTCCGATCCTATGGCTACACCTTC.